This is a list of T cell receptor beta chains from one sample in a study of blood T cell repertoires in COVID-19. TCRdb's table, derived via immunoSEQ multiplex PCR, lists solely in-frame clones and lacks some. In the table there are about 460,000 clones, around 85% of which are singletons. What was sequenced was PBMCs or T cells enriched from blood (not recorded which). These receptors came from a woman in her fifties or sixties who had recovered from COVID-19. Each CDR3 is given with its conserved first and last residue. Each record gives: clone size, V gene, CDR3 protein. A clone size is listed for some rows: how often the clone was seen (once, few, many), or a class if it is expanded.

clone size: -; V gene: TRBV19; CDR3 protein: CASIGVGNTEAFF
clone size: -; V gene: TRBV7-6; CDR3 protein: CASSLASRGRDYEQYF
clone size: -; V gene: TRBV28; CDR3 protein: CASSSQDYGYTF
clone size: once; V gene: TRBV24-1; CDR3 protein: CATSQNTDTQYF
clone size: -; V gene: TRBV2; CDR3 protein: CASSEARVNEQFF
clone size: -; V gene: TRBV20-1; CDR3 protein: CSAPDTNIQYF
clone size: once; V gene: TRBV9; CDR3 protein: CASSVGPELGYTF
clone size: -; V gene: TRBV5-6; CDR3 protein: CASSPGRNYGYTF
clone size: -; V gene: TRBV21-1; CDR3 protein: CASSAADRGNTGELFF
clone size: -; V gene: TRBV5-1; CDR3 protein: CASSLGGVRTGHQPQHF
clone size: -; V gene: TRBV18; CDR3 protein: CASSHLAGSTDTQYF
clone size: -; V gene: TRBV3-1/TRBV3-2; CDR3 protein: CASSSGQGNYGYTF
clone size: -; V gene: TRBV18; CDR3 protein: CASSPLGQDTDTQYF
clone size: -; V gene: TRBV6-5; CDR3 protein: CASSYYGGDTQYF
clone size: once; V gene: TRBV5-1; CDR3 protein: CASNRGPNEQFF
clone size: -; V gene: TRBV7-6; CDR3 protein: CASSLETTNTGELFF
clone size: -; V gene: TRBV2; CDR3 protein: CASSEGGQGAGGYTF
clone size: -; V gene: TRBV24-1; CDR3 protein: CATSAVKPGVSGGELFF
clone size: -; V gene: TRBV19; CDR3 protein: CASSRTMGGAGRETQYF
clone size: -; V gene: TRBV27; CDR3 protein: CASSLSVNTEAFF
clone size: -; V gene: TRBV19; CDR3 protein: CASSALRGLNTEAFF
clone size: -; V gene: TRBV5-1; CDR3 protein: CASSLPGLAGGYNEQFF
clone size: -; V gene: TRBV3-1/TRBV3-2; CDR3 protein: CASSHSIQGAGYGYTF
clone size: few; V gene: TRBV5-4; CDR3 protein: CASSFRMLDRERNTIYF
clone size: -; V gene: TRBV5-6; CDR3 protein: CASSSLGTRTQYF
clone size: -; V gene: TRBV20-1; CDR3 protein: CSASYGGLAGLEQFF
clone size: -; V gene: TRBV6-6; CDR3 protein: CASSYSGDYGYTF
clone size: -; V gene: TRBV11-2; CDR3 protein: CASSIREGSTYEQYF
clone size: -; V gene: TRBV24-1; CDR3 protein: CATSDPSDSTDTQYF
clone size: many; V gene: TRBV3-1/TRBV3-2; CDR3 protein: CASSQNSRGGGAGETQYF
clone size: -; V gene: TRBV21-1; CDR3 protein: CASSKTSGAPDTQYF
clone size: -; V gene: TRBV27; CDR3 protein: CASASTWYRGTDTQYF
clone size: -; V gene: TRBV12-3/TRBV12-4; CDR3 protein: CASSFEGWQPQHF
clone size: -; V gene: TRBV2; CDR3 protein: CASSPAVRPSGGQPQHF
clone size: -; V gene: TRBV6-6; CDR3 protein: CASSSYSLDYGYTF
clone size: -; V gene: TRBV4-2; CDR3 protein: CASRPLAGANTGELFF
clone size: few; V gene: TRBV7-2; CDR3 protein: CASSRFSLVNTGELFF
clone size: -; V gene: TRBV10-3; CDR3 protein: CAISERETGGGKNIQYF
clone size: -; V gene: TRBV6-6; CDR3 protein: CASTRQGNGYTF
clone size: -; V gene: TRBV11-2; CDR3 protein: CASSLRGRGTEAFF
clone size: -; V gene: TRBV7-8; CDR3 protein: CASSLRRVNSPLHF
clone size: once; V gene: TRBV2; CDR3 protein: CASNGQFNEKLFF
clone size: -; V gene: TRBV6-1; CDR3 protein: CASSDTGNYGYTF
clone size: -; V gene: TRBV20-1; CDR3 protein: CSAPRTDTQYF
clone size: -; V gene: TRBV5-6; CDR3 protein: CASSFGTGAYGYTF
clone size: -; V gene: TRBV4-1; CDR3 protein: CASSSRRGAGNTIYF
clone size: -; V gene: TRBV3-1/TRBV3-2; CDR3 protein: CASSQERLRTTGDTQYF
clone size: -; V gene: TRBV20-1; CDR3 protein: CSARTGLGYTF